The 17 T cell receptor beta chains below come from one sample, sequenced in a study of Graves' ophthalmopathy and Graves' hyperthyroidism listed by TCRdb under 2018. Data came from an Illumina HiSeq 2000. TCR beta CDR3 regions were amplified from RNA transcripts for repertoire sequencing. A first-round RT-PCR used HTBI primers with the Qiagen OneStep RT-PCR kit, followed by a second-round multiplex PCR, size selection and purification. TCRdb cleaned the public reads at Q25 with fastp, built clones with MiXCR and kept in-frame beta chains. Rows with one shared CDR3 protein collapse into an entry with the most common genes and DNA. The table for this sample lists 200,000 to 250,000 distinct CDR3 sequences; about 47% of them were counted only once. The ten largest make up roughly half of the sample. The sample taken for sequencing was peripheral blood. These receptors all come from an adult man with Graves' ophthalmopathy.

This clonotype was seen a handful of times. The chain joins TRBV10-3 to TRBJ2-7; 7 bases map to TRBD2. The CDR3 is made up of 12 amino acids. The germline V gene has CDR1 ENHRY and CDR2 SYGVKD. J was trimmed by 2 bases and V by 10 bases; bases with no gene match: 5. CDR3 amino acids: CATREGPYEQYF. The CDR3 nucleotides are TGTGCCACCAGGGAGGGCCCCTACGAGCAGTACTTC.

This rearrangement joins TRBV29-1 to TRBJ2-7, with TRBD1 identical over 7 bases. Per the germline V gene, CDR1 is SQVTM and CDR2 is ANQGSEA. The CDR3 spans 12 residues. V trimming: 7 bases; J trimming: 3 bases; junction bases outside the gene matches: 6. The CDR3: CSAATGFYEQYF. In DNA, the CDR3 is TGCAGCGCTGCGACAGGGTTCTACGAGCAGTACTTC.

This chain uses TRBV2 with TRBJ1-1; tentatively, D is TRBD1 (6 bases). V was cut by 6 bases and J by 1 base, with 9 bases left in between. CDR3 length equals 13 residues. From germline, CDR1 is SNHLY and CDR2 FYNNEI. CDR3: CASRRQENTEAFF. As DNA, the CDR3 is TGTGCCAGCAGGCGACAGGAGAACACTGAAGCTTTCTTT.

The V call is TRBV6-1, the J call TRBJ2-7; TRBD2 aligns across 7 bases. CDR3 length: 15 amino acids. Germline CDR1 and CDR2: MNHNS and SASEGT. The junction had 9 bases not matched to a gene; V was cut back by 7 bases and J by 0 bases. The CDR3 sequence is CASKRPGGPSYEQYF. The CDR3 DNA reads TGTGCCAGCAAACGTCCGGGAGGACCCTCCTACGAGCAGTACTTC.

The chain uses TRBV9 and TRBJ2-2; D perhaps matches TRBD2 (6 bases). V gave up 0 bases and J gave up 5 bases, with 14 bases separating them. CDR3 length: 16 amino acids. Germline CDR1 and CDR2: SGDLS and YYNGEE. The CDR3 region is CASSVGRGRWTGELFF. CDR3 nucleotides: TGTGCCAGCAGCGTAGGGAGGGGACGGTGGACCGGGGAGCTGTTTTTT.

The table lists this clonotype with a few counts. The chain links TRBV7-6 to TRBJ2-5; 11 bases align to TRBD2. Germline CDR1 SGHVS, CDR2 FNYEAQ. CDR3 length equals 16 residues. The trim removed 7 bases at V and 5 bases at J, leaving 12 bases unmatched. CDR3 residues: CASKRRTSGGGETQYF. CDR3 coding DNA: TGTGCCAGCAAAAGACGAACTAGCGGGGGCGGGGAGACCCAGTACTTC.

A word on this clonotype: Given a much more abundant clone one base away, this may be a read error. The rearrangement links TRBV7-9 to TRBJ1-2; maybe TRBD1 (6 bases). This CDR3 comprises 13 residues. Per the germline V gene, CDR1 is SEHNR and CDR2 is FQNEAQ (reference sequence). CDR3 residues: CASSLQGNYDYTF. CDR3 bases: TGTGCCAGCAGCTTACAGGGGAACTATGACTACACCTTC. The variable domain in full, with the rest retrieved from reference TRBV7-9 and TRBJ1-2, is DTGVSQNPRHKITKRGQNVTFRCDPISEHNRLYWYRQTLGQGPEFLTYFQNEAQLEKSRLLSDRFSAERPKGSFSTLEIQRTEQGDSAMYLCASSLQGNYDYTFGSGTRLTVV.

The J gene is TRBJ2-7, the V gene TRBV24-1, with 7 nucleotides matching TRBD2. The germline gives CDR1 KGHDR, CDR2 SFDVKD. The junction had 8 bases not matched to a gene; V was cut back by 4 bases and J by 3 bases. The CDR3 is 15 amino acids. The chain's CDR3 is CATSDYSGPVYEQYF. CDR3 coding DNA: TGTGCCACCAGTGACTATAGCGGGCCGGTCTACGAGCAGTACTTC.

This clonotype was recorded at least ten times. The rearrangement uses TRBV10-3 and TRBJ2-5; D possibly corresponds to TRBD2 (5 bases). There are 13 residues in the CDR3. Germline CDR1 reads ENHRY; CDR2 reads SYGVKD. V was pared by 4 bases and J by 5 bases, with 11 bases between. The CDR3 reads CAISGSREETQYF. Written as DNA, the CDR3 is TGTGCCATCAGTGGTAGTAGGGAGGAGACCCAGTACTTC.

The chain links TRBV10-3 to TRBJ1-3; no reliable D call. This CDR3 spans 12 amino acids. Looked up from germline, CDR1 is ENHRY and CDR2 is SYGVKD. V lost 10 bases and J lost 2, with 9 bases in between. CDR3 in DNA: TGTGCCAGTACTGGCGCTGGAAACACCATATATTTT. This translates into CASTGAGNTIYF.

In its sample, this clonotype was seen a few times. The CDR3 coding sequence is TGTGCCAGCAGCGTTACCTACGAGCAGTACTTC. It translates to CASSVTYEQYF. This chain uses TRBV12-3 or TRBV12-4 with TRBJ2-7; D ambiguous. This CDR3 spans 11 amino acids. The V end was cut by 6 bases, the J end by 2 bases, with 5 bases between.

This chain uses TRBV5-5 with TRBJ2-5, with 8 bases aligning to TRBD2. Per the germline V gene, CDR1 is SGHKS and CDR2 is YYEKEE (reference sequence). The V gene end was trimmed by 5 bases and the J gene end by 5 bases; junction bases not matched to a gene: 8. The CDR3 loop spans 14 amino acids. CDR3 residues: CASRTQTGGETQYF. Here the CDR3 DNA reads TGTGCCAGCAGAACTCAAACGGGAGGGGAGACCCAGTACTTC.

This chain connects TRBV15 to TRBJ1-6, with 7 bases aligning to TRBD1. Germline-derived CDR1 and CDR2 are LNHNV and YYDKDF (reference sequence). Unmatched junction bases numbered 4, after V lost 5 bases and J lost 0 bases. This CDR3 is built from 16 residues. CDR3 DNA sequence: TGTGCCACCAGCGGACCAGGGGGCTCCTATAATTCACCCCTCCACTTT. The encoded protein is CATSGPGGSYNSPLHF. The full variable domain, with the rest looked up from reference TRBV15 and TRBJ1-6, is DAMVIQNPRYQVTQFGKPVTLSCSQTLNHNVMYWYQQKSSQAPKLLFHYYDKDFNNEADTPDNFQSRRPNTSFCFLDIRSPGLGDTAMYLCATSGPGGSYNSPLHFGNGTRLTVT.

The rearrangement joins TRBV20-1 to TRBJ2-2; TRBD2 matches 9 bases. The CDR3 is 15 amino acids. V shed 0 bases and J 4 bases; nucleotides not matched to a gene: 3. Germline values: CDR1 DFQATT, CDR2 SNEGSKA (reference sequence). CDR3 sequence reads: CSAREPAGGTGELFF. DNA for the CDR3: TGCAGTGCTAGAGAACCAGCGGGGGGCACCGGGGAGCTGTTTTTT.

The chain has TRBV7-9 and TRBJ2-2; D remains ambiguous. Germline V gives CDR1 SEHNR, CDR2 FQNEAQ (reference sequence). The ends were cut back, 5 bases at V and 3 bases at J, with 7 bases in the middle. The CDR3 totals 13 residues. The CDR3, as DNA: TGTGCCAGCAGCCCTTTTGACACCGGGGAGCTGTTTTTT. It encodes CASSPFDTGELFF.

This chain links TRBV5-6 with TRBJ2-2; D is perhaps TRBD2 (6 bases). Germline V gene sequence: CDR1 SGHDT, CDR2 YYEEEE. This CDR3 comprises 15 residues. The V end was cut by 0 bases, the J end by 8 bases, with 14 bases between. DNA for the CDR3: TGTGCCAGCAGCTTGGGGACTGCCGGGAGAGGGGAGCTGTTTTTT. Its protein is CASSLGTAGRGELFF.

In its sample, this clonotype was seen many times. The rearrangement links TRBV29-1 to TRBJ2-7; 7 nucleotides line up with TRBD2. There are 12 residues in the CDR3. Trimming removed 4 bases from V and 2 bases from J; junction bases left unmatched: 2. Germline CDR1 and CDR2: SQVTM and ANQGSEA. The CDR3 is CSVGEGAYEQYF. In nucleotides, the CDR3 is TGCAGCGTTGGGGAGGGAGCCTACGAGCAGTACTTC.